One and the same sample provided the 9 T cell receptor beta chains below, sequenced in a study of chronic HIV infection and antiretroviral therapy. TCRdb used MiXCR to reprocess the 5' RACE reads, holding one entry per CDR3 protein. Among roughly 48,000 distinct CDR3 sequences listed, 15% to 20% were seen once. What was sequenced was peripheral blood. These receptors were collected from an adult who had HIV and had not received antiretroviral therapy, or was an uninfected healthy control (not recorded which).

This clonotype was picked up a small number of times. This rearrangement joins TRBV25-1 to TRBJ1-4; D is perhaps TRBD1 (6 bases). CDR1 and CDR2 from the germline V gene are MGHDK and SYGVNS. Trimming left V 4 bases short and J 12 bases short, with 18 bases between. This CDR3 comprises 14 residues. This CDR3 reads CASSGYPDSRELFF. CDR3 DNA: TGTGCCAGCAGTGGTTATCCGGACAGCCGGGAACTGTTTTTT.

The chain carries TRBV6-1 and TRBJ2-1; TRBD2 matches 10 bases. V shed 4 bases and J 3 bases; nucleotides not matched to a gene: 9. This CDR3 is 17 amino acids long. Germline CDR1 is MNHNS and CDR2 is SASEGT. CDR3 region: CASSVGGAGGLYNEQFF. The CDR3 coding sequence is TGTGCCAGCAGTGTTGGGGGAGCGGGAGGGCTCTACAATGAGCAGTTCTTC.

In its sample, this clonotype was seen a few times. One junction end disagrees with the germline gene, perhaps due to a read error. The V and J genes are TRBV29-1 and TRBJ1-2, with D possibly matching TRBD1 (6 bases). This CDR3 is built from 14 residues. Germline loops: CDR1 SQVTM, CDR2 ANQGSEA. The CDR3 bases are TGCAGCATTGAGGTTCCGGGGGGCTTGGGAGGCTACACCTTC. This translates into CSIEVPGGLGGYTF.

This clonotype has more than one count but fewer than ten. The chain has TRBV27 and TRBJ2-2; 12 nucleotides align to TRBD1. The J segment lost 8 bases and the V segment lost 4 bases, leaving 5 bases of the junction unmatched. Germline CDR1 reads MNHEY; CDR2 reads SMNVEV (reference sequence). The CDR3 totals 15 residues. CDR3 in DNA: TGTGCCAGCAGTTGGGACAGGGGGCACATGGGGGAGCTGTTTTTT. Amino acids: CASSWDRGHMGELFF.

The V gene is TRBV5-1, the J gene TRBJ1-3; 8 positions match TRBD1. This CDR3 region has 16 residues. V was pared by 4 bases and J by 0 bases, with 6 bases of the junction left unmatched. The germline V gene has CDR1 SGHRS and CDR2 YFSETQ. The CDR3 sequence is CASSEGTGVSGNTIYF. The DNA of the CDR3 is TGCGCCAGCAGCGAAGGGACAGGCGTCTCTGGAAACACCATATATTTT.

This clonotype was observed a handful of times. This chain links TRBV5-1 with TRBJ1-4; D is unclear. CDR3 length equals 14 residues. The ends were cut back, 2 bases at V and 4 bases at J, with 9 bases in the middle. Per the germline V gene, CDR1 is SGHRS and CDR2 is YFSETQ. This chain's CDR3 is CASSLAGRNEKLFF. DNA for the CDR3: TGCGCCAGCAGCTTAGCCGGGCGTAATGAAAAACTGTTTTTT.

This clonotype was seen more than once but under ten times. The CDR3 reads CASSEGQETQYF. CDR3 in DNA: TGCGCCAGCAGTGAGGGCCAAGAGACCCAGTACTTC. J is TRBJ2-5 and V is TRBV10-2; D remains unclear. The CDR3 has 12 amino acids. Germline CDR1 and CDR2: WSHSY and SAAADI. V was shortened by 2 bases and J by 1 base, with 2 bases between the two germline ends.

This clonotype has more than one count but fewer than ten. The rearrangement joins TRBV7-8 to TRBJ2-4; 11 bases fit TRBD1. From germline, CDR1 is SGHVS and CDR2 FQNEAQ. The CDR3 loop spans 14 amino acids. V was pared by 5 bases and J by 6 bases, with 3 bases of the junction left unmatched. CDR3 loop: CASSKGTGGNIQYF. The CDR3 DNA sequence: TGTGCCAGCAGCAAAGGGACAGGGGGAAACATTCAGTACTTC.

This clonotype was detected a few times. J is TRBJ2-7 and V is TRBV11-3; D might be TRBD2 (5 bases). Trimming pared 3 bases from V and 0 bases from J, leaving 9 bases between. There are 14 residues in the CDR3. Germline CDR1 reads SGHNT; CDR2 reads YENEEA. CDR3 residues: CASSFSGSSYEQYF. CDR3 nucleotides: TGTGCCAGCAGCTTCTCGGGGAGCTCCTACGAGCAGTACTTC.